Following are 2 T cell receptor beta chains from one sample sequenced in a study of cytomegalovirus exposure and HLA in healthy donors. A multiplex PCR was run with 60 Vbeta primers and 13 Jbeta primers. TCRdb keeps only in-frame clones here, not all; method: immunoSEQ multiplex PCR. The data hold about 190,000 clones, with 70% to 75% observed a single time. The sample was PBMCs. The receptors shown here come from a woman in her 30s in good health and CMV-seropositive.

This chain joins TRBV6-1 and TRBJ2-7; D is perhaps TRBD1 (5 bases). Trimming stripped 8 bases from V and 0 bases from J, with 17 bases between. CDR3 length: 15 amino acids. CDR1 MNHNS and CDR2 SASEGT come from the germline V gene. The CDR3 DNA follows: TGTGCCAGCGTACAAAGGGGTCAGAGCTCCTACGAGCAGTACTTC. Protein product: CASVQRGQSSYEQYF.

J is TRBJ2-7 and V is TRBV6-5; 7 bases match TRBD2. From germline, CDR1 is MNHEY and CDR2 SVGAGI. The CDR3 has 15 residues. V dropped 0 bases and J dropped 0; count of bases not matched to a gene: 2. The DNA of the CDR3 is TGTGCCAGCAGTTACTCCCCTAGCGGCTCCTACGAGCAGTACTTC. As protein: CASSYSPSGSYEQYF.